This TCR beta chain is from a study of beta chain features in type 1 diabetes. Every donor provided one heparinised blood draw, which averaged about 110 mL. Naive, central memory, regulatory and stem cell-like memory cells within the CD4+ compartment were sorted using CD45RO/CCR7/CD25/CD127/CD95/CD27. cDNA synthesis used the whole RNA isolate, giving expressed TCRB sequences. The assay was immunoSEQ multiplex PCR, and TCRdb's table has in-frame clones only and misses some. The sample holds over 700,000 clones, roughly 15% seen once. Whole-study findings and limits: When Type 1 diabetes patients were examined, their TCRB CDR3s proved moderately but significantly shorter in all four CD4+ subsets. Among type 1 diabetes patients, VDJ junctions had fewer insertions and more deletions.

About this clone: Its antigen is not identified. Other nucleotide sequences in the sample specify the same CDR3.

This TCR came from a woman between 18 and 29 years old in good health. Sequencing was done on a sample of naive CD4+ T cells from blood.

The CDR3: CASSLGEETQYF. CDR3 nucleotides: TGCGCCAGCAGCTTGGGGGAGGAGACCCAGTACTTC. V gene TRBV5-1 combines with J gene TRBJ2-5, with D tentatively TRBD2 (5 bases). Germline CDR1 reads SGHRS; CDR2 reads YFSETQ. CDR3 length: 12 amino acids. Trimming stripped 0 bases from V and 5 bases from J, with 5 bases between.